This TCR beta chain is from a study of shared clonotypes between healthy human individuals. Overall study findings and caveats: A generally larger estimated richness was seen in naive subsets than in memory subsets. Clonotype sharing across donors was expected to vary with sequencing depth.

A word on this clone: Its antigen is still unknown.

The CDR3 contains 14 residues. CDR1 and CDR2 from the germline V gene are SGHTA and FQGNSA. Unmatched junction bases numbered 9, after V lost 3 bases and J lost 7 bases. An even split of each subset's genomic DNA across several immunoSEQ plates was performed. This table comes from immunoSEQ multiplex PCR, and its TCRdb copy is limited to in-frame clones, with some not included. The profile shows over a million clones, about 70% of them singletons. This TCR was recovered from a man between 18 and 35 years old in good health. The V call is TRBV7-2, the J call TRBJ2-7, with TRBD2 identical over 7 bases. Sequencing was performed on memory CD4+ T cells sorted from blood. Subset meaning: CD45RA-negative fraction. CDR3 residues: CASSLGRASLEQYF. As DNA, the CDR3 is TGTGCCAGCAGCTTGGGGAGGGCCAGCTTGGAGCAGTACTTC.